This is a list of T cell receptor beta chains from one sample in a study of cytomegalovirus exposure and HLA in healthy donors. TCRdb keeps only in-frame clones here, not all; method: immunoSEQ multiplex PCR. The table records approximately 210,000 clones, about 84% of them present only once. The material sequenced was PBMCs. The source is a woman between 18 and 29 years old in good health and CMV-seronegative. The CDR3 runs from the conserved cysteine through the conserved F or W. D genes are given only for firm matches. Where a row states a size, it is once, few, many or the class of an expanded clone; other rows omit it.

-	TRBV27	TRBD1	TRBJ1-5	CASINARQGKGDQPQHF	TGTGCCAGCATCAACGCACGACAGGGGAAGGGGGATCAGCCCCAGCATTTT
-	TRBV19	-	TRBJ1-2	CASSIVTGGYGYTF	TGTGCCAGTAGTATCGTGACGGGGGGATATGGCTACACCTTC
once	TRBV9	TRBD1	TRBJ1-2	CASSAGQALNYGYTF	TGTGCCAGCAGCGCGGGACAGGCCTTAAACTATGGCTACACCTTC
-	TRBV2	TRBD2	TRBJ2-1	CASSEGGTSVYNEQFF	TGTGCCAGCAGTGAAGGAGGGACTAGCGTCTACAATGAGCAGTTCTTC
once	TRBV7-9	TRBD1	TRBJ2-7	CASSLVGAGGSSSYEQYF	TGTGCCAGCAGCTTAGTTGGGGCAGGGGGTTCCTCCTCATACGAGCAGTACTTC
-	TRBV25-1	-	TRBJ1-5	CASSDVTGGNSNQPQHF	TGTGCCAGCAGTGACGTCACGGGAGGTAATAGCAATCAGCCCCAGCATTTT
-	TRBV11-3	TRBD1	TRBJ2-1	CASSPRTGDINEQFF	TGTGCCAGCAGCCCGAGGACAGGCGACATCAATGAGCAGTTCTTC
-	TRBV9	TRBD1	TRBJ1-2	CASSVQGANYGYTF	TGTGCCAGCAGCGTACAGGGGGCTAACTATGGCTACACCTTC
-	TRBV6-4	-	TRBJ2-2	CASSEGRHSGELFF	TGTGCCAGCAGTGAGGGGCGGCACAGCGGGGAGCTGTTTTTT
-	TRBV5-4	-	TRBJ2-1	CASRPETGYNEQFF	TGTGCCAGCAGACCCGAGACTGGTTACAATGAGCAGTTCTTC
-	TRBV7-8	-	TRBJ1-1	CASSLDGRRNTEAFF	TGTGCCAGCAGCTTAGATGGCAGAAGAAACACTGAAGCTTTCTTT
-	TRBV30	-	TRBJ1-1	CAWSGQGMNTEAFF	TGTGCCTGGAGTGGCCAGGGGATGAACACTGAAGCTTTCTTT
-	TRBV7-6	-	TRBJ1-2	CASSLEGTFKGYTF	TGTGCCAGCAGCTTAGAAGGGACATTCAAAGGCTACACCTTC
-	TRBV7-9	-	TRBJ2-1	CASSLLAGSYNEQFF	TGTGCCAGCAGCTTATTGGCAGGGTCTTATAATGAGCAGTTCTTC
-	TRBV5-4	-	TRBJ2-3	CASSLSGTSTDTQYF	TGTGCCAGCAGCTTGTCGGGGACTAGCACAGATACGCAGTATTTT
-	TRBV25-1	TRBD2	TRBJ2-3	CASSDSGAAGTQYF	TGTGCCAGCAGTGATAGCGGGGCCGCAGGTACGCAGTATTTT
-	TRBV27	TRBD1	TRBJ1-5	CASSFGPRGNQPQHF	TGTGCCAGCAGTTTTGGACCCAGGGGGAATCAGCCCCAGCATTTT
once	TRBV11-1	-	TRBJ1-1	CASSFGQNTEAFF	TGTGCCAGCAGCTTTGGACAGAACACTGAAGCTTTCTTT
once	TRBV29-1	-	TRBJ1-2	CSATRETYGYTF	TGCAGCGCTACAAGGGAGACCTATGGCTACACCTTC
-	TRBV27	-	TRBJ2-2	CASSPYTGELFF	TGTGCCAGCAGTCCATACACCGGGGAGCTGTTTTTT
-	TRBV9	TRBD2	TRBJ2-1	CASSVPRASGYEQFF	TGTGCCAGCAGCGTGCCCCGAGCTAGCGGCTATGAGCAGTTCTTC
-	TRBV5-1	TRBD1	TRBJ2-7	CASSLVQGVGYEQYF	TGCGCCAGCAGCTTGGTTCAGGGGGTGGGGTACGAGCAGTACTTC
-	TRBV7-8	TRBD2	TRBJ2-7	CASSLASGHEQYF	TGTGCCAGCAGCTTAGCTAGCGGGCACGAGCAGTACTTC
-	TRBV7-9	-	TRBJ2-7	CASSSLHRSSYEQYF	TGTGCCAGCAGCTCCCTTCACAGGTCTTCCTACGAGCAGTACTTC
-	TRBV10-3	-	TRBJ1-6	CAISDNGQDNSPLHF	TGTGCCATCAGTGATAACGGACAAGATAATTCACCCCTCCACTTT
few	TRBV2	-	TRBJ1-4	CASSREAEKLFF	TGTGCCAGCAGTAGGGAGGCGGAAAAACTGTTTTTT
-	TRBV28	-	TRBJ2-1	CASSLPGTRRNEQFF	TGTGCCAGCAGTTTACCTGGAACTAGACGCAATGAGCAGTTCTTC
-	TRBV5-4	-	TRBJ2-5	CASSWGVDRSHQETQYF	TGTGCCAGCAGCTGGGGGGTGGACAGGTCACACCAAGAGACCCAGTACTTC
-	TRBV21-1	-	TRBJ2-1	CASSKRPTRRLAGADEQFF	TGTGCCAGCAGCAAACGTCCTACCCGGAGGCTAGCGGGTGCGGATGAGCAGTTCTTC
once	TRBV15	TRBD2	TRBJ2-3	CATSSGGGGDTQYF	TGTGCCACCAGCTCGGGAGGTGGGGGGGATACGCAGTATTTT
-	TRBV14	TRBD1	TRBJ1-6	CASSYRTGSYNSPLHF	TGTGCCAGCAGCTACCGGACAGGCTCCTATAATTCACCCCTCCACTTT
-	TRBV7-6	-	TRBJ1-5	CASSQWQDQPQHF	TGTGCCAGCAGCCAATGGCAGGATCAGCCCCAGCATTTT
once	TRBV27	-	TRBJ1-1	CASRNRQAWTEAFF	TGTGCCAGCAGAAACAGACAGGCTTGGACTGAAGCTTTCTTT
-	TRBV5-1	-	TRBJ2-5	CASSTGTSQETQYF	TGCGCCAGCAGCACGGGGACATCCCAAGAGACCCAGTACTTC
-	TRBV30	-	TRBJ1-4	CAWDSSEKLFF	TGTGCCTGGGACAGCTCTGAAAAACTGTTTTTT
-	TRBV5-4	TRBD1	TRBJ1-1	CASSEWPTGETEAFF	TGTGCCAGCAGCGAGTGGCCGACAGGGGAGACTGAAGCTTTCTTT
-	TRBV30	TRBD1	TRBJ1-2	CAWSPLTQGGRLYGYTF	TGTGCCTGGAGTCCCCTTACACAGGGGGGTCGCCTCTATGGCTACACCTTC
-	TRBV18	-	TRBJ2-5	CASSPGLGAEETQYF	TGTGCCAGCTCACCAGGCTTGGGGGCCGAAGAGACTCAGTACTTC
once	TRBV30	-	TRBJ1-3	CAWSLAGFSGNTIYF	TGTGCCTGGAGTCTGGCGGGTTTCTCTGGAAACACCATATATTTT
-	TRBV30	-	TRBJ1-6	CAWSVGGSSYNSPLHF	TGTGCCTGGAGTGTCGGGGGGAGCTCCTATAATTCACCCCTCCACTTT
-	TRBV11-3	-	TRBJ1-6	CASSLDRNSPLHF	TGTGCCAGCAGCTTAGACCGGAATTCACCCCTCCACTTT
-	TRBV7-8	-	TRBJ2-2	CASSVKNTGELFF	TGTGCCAGCAGCGTAAAGAACACCGGGGAGCTGTTTTTT
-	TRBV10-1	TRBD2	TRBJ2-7	CASSGQAGATEQYF	TGCGCCAGCAGTGGGCAAGCGGGAGCCACCGAGCAGTACTTC
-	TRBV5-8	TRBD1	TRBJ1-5	CASKARTGGVGQPQHF	TGTGCCAGCAAGGCGAGGACAGGGGGCGTTGGGCAGCCCCAGCATTTT
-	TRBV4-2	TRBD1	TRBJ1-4	CASSPGQGAEKLFF	TGTGCCAGCAGCCCGGGACAGGGGGCTGAAAAACTGTTTTTT
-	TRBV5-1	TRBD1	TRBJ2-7	CASSLWRQGSYEQYF	TGCGCCAGCAGCTTGTGGCGACAGGGCTCCTACGAGCAGTACTTC
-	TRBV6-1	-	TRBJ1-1	CASSEAIGQANTEAFF	TGTGCCAGCAGTGAAGCGATTGGGCAGGCTAACACTGAAGCTTTCTTT
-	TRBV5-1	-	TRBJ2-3	CASSLDPSTPRTDTQYF	TGCGCCAGCAGCTTGGATCCTTCCACTCCCCGCACAGATACGCAGTATTTT
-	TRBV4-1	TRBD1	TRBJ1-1	CASSQDRDRDEAFF	TGCGCCAGCAGCCAAGATAGGGACAGGGACGAAGCTTTCTTT
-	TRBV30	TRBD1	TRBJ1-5	CAWSTGGLNQPQHF	TGTGCCTGGAGTACAGGGGGCCTGAATCAGCCCCAGCATTTT
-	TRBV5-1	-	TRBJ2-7	CASNGGLAYEQYF	TGCGCCAGCAACGGCGGGCTAGCTTACGAGCAGTACTTC
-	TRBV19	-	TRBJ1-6	CASSILGAGNSPLHF	TGTGCCAGTAGTATTCTGGGAGCGGGTAATTCACCCCTCCACTTT
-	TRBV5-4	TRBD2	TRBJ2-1	CASSRTRGSYNEQFF	TGTGCCAGCAGCAGGACTAGGGGCTCCTACAATGAGCAGTTCTTC
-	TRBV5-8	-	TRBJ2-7	CASSPPGVQGRSYEQYF	TGTGCCAGCAGCCCCCCAGGGGTCCAGGGGAGATCCTACGAGCAGTACTTC
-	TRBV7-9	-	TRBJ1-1	CASSLVANLATEAFF	TGTGCCAGCAGCTTAGTAGCGAACCTAGCCACTGAAGCTTTCTTT
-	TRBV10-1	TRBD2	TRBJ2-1	CASSSLAGGQSSYNEQFF	TGCGCCAGCAGTTCGCTAGCGGGTGGCCAAAGCTCCTACAATGAGCAGTTCTTC
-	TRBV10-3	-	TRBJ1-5	CAISDSAGAGQPQHF	TGTGCCATCAGTGACTCGGCAGGGGCAGGTCAGCCCCAGCATTTT
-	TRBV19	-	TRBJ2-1	CASSIPGLSALNEQFF	TGTGCCAGTAGTATCCCCGGACTGAGCGCGCTCAATGAGCAGTTCTTC
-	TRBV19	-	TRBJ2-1	CASSEQGPYNEQFF	TGTGCCAGTAGTGAACAGGGCCCCTACAATGAGCAGTTCTTC
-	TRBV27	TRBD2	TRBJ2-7	CASSFLKAGVVSYEQYF	TGTGCCAGCAGTTTCCTTAAAGCGGGAGTGGTTTCGTACGAGCAGTACTTC